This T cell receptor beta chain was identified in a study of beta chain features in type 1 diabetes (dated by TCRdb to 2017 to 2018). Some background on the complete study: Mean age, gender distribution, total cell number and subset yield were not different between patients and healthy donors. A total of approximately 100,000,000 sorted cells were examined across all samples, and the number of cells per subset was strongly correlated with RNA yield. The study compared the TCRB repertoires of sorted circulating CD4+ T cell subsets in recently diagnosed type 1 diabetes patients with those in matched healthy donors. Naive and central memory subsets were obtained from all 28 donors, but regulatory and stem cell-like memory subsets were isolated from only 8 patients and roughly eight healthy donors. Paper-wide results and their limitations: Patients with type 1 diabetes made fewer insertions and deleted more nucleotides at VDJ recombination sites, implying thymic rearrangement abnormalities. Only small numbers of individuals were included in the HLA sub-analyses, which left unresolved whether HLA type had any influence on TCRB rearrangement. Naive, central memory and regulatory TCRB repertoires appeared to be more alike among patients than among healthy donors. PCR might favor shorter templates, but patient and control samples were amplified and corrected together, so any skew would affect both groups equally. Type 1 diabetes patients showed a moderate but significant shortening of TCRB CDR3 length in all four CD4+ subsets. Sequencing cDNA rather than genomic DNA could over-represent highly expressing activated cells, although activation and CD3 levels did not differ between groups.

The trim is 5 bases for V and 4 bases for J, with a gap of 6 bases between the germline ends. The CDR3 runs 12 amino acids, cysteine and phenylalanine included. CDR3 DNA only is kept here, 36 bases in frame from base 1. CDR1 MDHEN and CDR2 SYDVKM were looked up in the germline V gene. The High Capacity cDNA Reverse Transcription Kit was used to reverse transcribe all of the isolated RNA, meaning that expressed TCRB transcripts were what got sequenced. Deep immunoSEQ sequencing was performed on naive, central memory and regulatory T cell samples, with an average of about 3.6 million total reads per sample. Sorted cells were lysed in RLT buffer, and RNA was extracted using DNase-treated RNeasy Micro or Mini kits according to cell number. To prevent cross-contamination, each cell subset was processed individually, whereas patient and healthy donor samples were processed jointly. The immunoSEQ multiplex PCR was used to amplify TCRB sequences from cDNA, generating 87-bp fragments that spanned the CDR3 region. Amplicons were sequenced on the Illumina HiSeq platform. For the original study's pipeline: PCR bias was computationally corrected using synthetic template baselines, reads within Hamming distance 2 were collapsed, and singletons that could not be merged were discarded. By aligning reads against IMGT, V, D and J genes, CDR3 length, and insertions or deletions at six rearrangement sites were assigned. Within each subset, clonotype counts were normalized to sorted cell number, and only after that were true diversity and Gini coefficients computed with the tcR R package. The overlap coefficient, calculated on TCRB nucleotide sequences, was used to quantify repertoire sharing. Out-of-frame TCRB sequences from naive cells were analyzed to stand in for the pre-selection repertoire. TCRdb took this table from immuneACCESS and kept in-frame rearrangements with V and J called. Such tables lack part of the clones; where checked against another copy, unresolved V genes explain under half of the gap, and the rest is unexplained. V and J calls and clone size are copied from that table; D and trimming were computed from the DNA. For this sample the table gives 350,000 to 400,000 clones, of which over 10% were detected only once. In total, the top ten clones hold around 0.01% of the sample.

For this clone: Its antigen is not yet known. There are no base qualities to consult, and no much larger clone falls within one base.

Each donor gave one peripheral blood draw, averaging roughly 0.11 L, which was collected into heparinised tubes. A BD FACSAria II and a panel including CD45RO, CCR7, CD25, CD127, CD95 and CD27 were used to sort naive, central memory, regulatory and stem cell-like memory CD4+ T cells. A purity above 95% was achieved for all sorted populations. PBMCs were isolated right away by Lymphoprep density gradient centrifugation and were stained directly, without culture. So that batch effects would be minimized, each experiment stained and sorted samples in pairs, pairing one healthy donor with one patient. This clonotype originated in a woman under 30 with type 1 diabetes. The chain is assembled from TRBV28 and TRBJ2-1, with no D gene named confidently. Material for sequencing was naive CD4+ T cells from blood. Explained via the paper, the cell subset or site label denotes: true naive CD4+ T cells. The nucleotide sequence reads TGTGCCAGCAGTGCAGGATACAATGAGCAGTTCTTC. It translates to CASSAGYNEQFF.